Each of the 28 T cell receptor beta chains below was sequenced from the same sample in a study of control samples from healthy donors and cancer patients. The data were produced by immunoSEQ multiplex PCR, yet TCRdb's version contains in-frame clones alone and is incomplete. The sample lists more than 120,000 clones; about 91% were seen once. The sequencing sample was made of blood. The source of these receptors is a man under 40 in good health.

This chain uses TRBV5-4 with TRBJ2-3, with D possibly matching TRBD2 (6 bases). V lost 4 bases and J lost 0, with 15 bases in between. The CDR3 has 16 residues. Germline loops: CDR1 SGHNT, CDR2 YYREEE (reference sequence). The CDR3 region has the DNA TGTGCCAGCAGCCCCGTTCCGGGGGTTAGCACAGATACGCAGTATTTT. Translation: CASSPVPGVSTDTQYF. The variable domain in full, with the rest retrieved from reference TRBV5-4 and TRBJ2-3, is ETGVTQSPTHLIKTRGQQVTLRCSSQSGHNTVSWYQQALGQGPQFIFQYYREEENGRGNFPPRFSGLQFPNYSSELNVNALELDDSALYLCASSPVPGVSTDTQYFGPGTRLTVL.

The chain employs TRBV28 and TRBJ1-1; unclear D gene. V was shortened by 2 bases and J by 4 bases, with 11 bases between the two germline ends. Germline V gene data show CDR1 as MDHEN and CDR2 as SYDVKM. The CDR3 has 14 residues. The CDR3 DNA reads TGTGCCAGCAGTTTAATCCGGCGGAGCACTGAAGCTTTCTTT. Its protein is CASSLIRRSTEAFF. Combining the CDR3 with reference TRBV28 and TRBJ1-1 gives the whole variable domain DVKVTQSSRYLVKRTGEKVFLECVQDMDHENMFWYRQDPGLGLRLIYFSYDVKMKEKGDIPEGYSVSREKKERFSLILESASTNQTSMYLCASSLIRRSTEAFFGQGTRLTVV.

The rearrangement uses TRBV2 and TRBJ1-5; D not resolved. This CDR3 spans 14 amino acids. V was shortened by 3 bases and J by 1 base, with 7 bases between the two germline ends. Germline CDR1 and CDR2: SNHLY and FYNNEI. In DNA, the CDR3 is TGTGCCAGCAGTGACGGAGGAAGCAATCAGCCCCAGCATTTT. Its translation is CASSDGGSNQPQHF.

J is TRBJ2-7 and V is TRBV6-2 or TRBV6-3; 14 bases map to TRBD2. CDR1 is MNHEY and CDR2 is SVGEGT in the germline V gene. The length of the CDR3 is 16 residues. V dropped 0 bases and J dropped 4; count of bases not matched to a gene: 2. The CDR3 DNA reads TGTGCCAGCAGTTACTCGGGGACTAGCGGGGGATACGAGCAGTACTTC. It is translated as CASSYSGTSGGYEQYF.

The CDR3 DNA sequence: TGCGCCAGCGGAGACGACAGGGGAGATAACTATGGCTACACCTTC. Its protein product is CASGDDRGDNYGYTF. The chain combines TRBV10-2 with TRBJ1-2, with 8 bases aligning to TRBD1. J gave up 1 base and V 8 bases, and 9 bases lay outside the gene matches. The germline V gene encodes CDR1 WSHSY and CDR2 SAAADI. The CDR3 length is 15 residues.

CDR3 protein: CASSPPEWGREAFF. In DNA, the CDR3 is TGTGCCAGCAGCCCTCCCGAGTGGGGGAGGGAAGCTTTCTTT. The chain recombines TRBV27 with TRBJ1-1, with D perhaps TRBD1 (5 bases). Per the germline V gene, CDR1 is MNHEY and CDR2 is SMNVEV (reference sequence). Deletions cut 6 bases from V and 8 bases from J, with 19 bases between. This CDR3 comprises 14 residues.

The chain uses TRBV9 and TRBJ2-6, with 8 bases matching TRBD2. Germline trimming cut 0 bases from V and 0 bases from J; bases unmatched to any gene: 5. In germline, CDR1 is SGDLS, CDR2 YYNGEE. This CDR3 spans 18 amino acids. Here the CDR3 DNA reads TGTGCCAGCAGCGTAGCGGCGGGGGGCCGCTCTGGGGCCAACGTCCTGACTTTC. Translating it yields CASSVAAGGRSGANVLTF.

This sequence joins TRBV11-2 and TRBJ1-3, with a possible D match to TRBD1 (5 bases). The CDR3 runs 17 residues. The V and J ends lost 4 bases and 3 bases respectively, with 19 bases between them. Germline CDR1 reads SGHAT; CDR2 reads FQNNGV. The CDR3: CASSSPWGRELGNTIYF. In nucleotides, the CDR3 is TGTGCCAGCAGCTCCCCATGGGGCAGGGAACTTGGAAACACCATATATTTT.

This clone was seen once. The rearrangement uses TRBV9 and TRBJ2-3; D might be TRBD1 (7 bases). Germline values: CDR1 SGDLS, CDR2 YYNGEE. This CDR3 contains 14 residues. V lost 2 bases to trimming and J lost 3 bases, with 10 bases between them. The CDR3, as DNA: TGTGCCAGCAGCGTCAGGGGGGAGACAGATACGCAGTATTTT. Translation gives CASSVRGETDTQYF.

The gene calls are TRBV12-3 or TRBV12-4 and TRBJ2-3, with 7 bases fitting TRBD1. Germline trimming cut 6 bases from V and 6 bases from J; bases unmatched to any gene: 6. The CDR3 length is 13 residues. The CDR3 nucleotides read TGTGCCAGCAGCCGACAGGGTGCCGATACGCAGTATTTT. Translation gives CASSRQGADTQYF.

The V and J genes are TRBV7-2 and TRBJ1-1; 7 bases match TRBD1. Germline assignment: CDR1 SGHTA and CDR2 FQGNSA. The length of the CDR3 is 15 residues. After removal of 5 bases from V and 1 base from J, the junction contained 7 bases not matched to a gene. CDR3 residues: CASSLSWTGNTEAFF. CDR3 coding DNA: TGTGCCAGCAGCCTTAGCTGGACAGGGAACACTGAAGCTTTCTTT.

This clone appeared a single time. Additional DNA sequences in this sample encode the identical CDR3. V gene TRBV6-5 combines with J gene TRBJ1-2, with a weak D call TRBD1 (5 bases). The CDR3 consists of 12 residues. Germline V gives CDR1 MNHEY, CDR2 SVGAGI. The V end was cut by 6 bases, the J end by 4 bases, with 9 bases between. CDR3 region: CASRTGTYGYTF. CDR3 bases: TGTGCCAGCAGAACGGGGACCTATGGCTACACCTTC.

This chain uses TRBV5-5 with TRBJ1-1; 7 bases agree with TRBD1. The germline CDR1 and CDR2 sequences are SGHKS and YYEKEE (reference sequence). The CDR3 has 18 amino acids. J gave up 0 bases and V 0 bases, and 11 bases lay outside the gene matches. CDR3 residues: CASSLEPPMTGLNTEAFF. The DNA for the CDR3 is TGTGCCAGCAGCTTGGAACCCCCAATGACAGGGTTGAACACTGAAGCTTTCTTT. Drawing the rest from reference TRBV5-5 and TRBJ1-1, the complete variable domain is DAGVTQSPTHLIKTRGQQVTLRCSPISGHKSVSWYQQVLGQGPQFIFQYYEKEERGRGNFPDRFSARQFPNYSSELNVNALLLGDSALYLCASSLEPPMTGLNTEAFFGQGTRLTVV.

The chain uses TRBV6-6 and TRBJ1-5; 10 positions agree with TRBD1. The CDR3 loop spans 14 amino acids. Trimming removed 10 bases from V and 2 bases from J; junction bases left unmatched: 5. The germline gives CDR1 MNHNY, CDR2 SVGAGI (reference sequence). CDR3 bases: TGTGCCACCCGGACAGGGGGTGGCAATCAGCCCCAGCATTTT. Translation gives CATRTGGGNQPQHF.

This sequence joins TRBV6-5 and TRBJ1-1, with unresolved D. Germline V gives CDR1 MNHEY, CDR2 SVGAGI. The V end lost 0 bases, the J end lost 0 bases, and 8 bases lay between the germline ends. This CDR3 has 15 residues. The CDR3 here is CASSYSNSMNTEAFF. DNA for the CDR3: TGTGCCAGCAGTTACTCGAACAGCATGAACACTGAAGCTTTCTTT.

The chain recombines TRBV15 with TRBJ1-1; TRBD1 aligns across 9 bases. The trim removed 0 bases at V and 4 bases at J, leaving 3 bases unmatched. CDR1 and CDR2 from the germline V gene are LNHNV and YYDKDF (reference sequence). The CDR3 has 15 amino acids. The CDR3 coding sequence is TGTGCCACCAGCAGAGAGGGACAGGGAGTCACTGAAGCTTTCTTT. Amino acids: CATSREGQGVTEAFF.

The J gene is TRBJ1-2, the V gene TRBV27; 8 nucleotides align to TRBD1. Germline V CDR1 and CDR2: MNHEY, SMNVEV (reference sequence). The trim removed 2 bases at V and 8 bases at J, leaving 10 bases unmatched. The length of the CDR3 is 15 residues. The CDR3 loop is CASSLREGQVEGYTF. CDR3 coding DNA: TGTGCCAGCAGTTTAAGGGAGGGACAGGTGGAAGGCTACACCTTC.

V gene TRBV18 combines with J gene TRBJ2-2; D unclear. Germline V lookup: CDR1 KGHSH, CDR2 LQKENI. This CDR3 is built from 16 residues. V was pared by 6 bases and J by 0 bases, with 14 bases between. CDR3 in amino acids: CASSLWGITNTGELFF. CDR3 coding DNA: TGTGCCAGCTCGCTTTGGGGAATAACGAACACCGGGGAGCTGTTTTTT.

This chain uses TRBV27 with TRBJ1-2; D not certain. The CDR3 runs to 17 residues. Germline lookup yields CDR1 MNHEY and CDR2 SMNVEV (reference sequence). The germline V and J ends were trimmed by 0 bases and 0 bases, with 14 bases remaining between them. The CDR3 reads CASSLSIPPSSNYGYTF. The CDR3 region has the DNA TGTGCCAGCAGTTTATCGATCCCACCGAGCTCTAACTATGGCTACACCTTC.

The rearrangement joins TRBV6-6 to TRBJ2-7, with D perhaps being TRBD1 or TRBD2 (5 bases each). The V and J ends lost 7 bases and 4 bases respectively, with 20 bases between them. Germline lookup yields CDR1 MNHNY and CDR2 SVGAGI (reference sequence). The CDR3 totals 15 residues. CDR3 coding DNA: TGTGCCAGCACCACTCGGTTGCCTGGGGGTTACGAGCAGTACTTC. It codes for CASTTRLPGGYEQYF.

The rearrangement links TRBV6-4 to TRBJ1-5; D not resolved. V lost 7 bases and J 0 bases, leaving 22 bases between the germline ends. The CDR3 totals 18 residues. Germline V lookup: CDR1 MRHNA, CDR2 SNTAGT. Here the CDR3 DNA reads TGTGCCAGCAAGATCGCCAGAACCTTTAACTATAGCAATCAGCCCCAGCATTTT. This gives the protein CASKIARTFNYSNQPQHF.

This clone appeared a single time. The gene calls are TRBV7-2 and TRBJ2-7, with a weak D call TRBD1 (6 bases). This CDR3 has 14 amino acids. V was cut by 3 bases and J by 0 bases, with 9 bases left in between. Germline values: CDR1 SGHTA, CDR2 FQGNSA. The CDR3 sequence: CASSFDRYSYEQYF. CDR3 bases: TGTGCCAGCAGCTTCGACAGGTACTCCTACGAGCAGTACTTC.

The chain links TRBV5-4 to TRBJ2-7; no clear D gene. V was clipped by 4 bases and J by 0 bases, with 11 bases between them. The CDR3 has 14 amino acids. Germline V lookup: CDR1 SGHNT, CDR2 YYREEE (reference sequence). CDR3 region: CASSPGLSSYEQYF. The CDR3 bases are TGTGCCAGCAGCCCAGGTCTTAGCTCCTACGAGCAGTACTTC. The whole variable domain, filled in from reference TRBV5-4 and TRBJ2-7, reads ETGVTQSPTHLIKTRGQQVTLRCSSQSGHNTVSWYQQALGQGPQFIFQYYREEENGRGNFPPRFSGLQFPNYSSELNVNALELDDSALYLCASSPGLSSYEQYFGPGTRLTVT.

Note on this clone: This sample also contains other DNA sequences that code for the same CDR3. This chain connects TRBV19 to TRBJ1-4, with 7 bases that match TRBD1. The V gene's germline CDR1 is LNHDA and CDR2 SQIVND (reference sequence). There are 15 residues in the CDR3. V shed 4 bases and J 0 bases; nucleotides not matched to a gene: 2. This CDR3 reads CASSRQGATNEKLFF. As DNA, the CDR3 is TGTGCCAGTAGTAGACAGGGTGCAACTAATGAAAAACTGTTTTTT.

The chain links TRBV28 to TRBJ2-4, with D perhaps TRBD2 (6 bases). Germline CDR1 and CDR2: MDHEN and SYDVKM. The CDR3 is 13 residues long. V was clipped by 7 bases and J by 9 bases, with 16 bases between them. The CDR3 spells CASTLGGSGIQYF. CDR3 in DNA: TGTGCCAGCACCCTGGGGGGTTCCGGCATTCAGTACTTC. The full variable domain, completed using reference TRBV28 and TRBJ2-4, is DVKVTQSSRYLVKRTGEKVFLECVQDMDHENMFWYRQDPGLGLRLIYFSYDVKMKEKGDIPEGYSVSREKKERFSLILESASTNQTSMYLCASTLGGSGIQYFGAGTRLSVL.

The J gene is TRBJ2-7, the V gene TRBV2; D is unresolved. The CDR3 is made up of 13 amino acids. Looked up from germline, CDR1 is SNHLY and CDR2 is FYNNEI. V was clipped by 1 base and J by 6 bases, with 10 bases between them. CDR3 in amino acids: CASSEGSRIEQYF. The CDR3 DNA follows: TGTGCCAGCAGTGAAGGGAGTCGGATCGAGCAGTACTTC.

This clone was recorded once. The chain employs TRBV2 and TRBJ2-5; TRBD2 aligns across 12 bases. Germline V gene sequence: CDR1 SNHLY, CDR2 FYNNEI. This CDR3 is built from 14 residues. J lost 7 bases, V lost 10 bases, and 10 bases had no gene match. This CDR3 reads CANKLAGGAATQYF. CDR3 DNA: TGTGCCAACAAACTAGCGGGGGGAGCGGCGACCCAGTACTTC.

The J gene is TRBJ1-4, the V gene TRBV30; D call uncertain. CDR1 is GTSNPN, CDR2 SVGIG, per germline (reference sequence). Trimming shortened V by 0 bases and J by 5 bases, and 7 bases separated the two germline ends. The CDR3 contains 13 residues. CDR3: CAWSVWRNEKLFF. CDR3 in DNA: TGTGCCTGGAGTGTTTGGCGGAATGAAAAACTGTTTTTT.